The next 17 T cell receptor beta chains were all read from a single sample in a study of control samples from healthy donors and cancer patients (dated by TCRdb to 2019 to 2021). Libraries were constructed by the immunoSEQ multiplex PCR assay. TCRdb carries this immuneACCESS record with in-frame sequences only. Its versions omit some clonotypes, under half of them owing to an unresolved V gene in the studies checked, with the rest unexplained. Across this sample there are about 230,000 clones, with approximately 80% seen only once. The biggest ten clones account for roughly 13% of the sample. Material for sequencing was PBMCs. These receptors all come from a woman aged 55 to 70 with lung cancer.

The chain employs TRBV7-9 and TRBJ2-5, with no clear D. The germline gives CDR1 SEHNR, CDR2 FQNEAQ (reference sequence). CDR3 length equals 15 residues. The ends were cut back, 0 bases at V and 2 bases at J, with 10 bases in the middle. CDR3 sequence (DNA): TGTGCCAGCAGCTTAGCGATCACAGAGCAAGAGACCCAGTACTTC. The encoded protein is CASSLAITEQETQYF. The whole variable domain, remainder taken from reference TRBV7-9 and TRBJ2-5, is DTGVSQNPRHKITKRGQNVTFRCDPISEHNRLYWYRQTLGQGPEFLTYFQNEAQLEKSRLLSDRFSAERPKGSFSTLEIQRTEQGDSAMYLCASSLAITEQETQYFGPGTRLLVL.

The chain has TRBV7-7 and TRBJ2-3; D is tentatively TRBD1 or TRBD2 (5 bases each). The germline CDR1 and CDR2 sequences are SSHAT and FNYEAQ (reference sequence). V was clipped by 3 bases and J by 2 bases, with 12 bases between them. CDR3 length: 15 residues. The CDR3 sequence: CASSLRGAPTDTQYF. CDR3 nucleotide sequence: TGTGCCAGCAGCTTGAGAGGGGCCCCCACAGATACGCAGTATTTT.

The chain joins TRBV7-9 to TRBJ2-7, with D perhaps matching TRBD1 or TRBD2 (6 bases each). The CDR3 is 14 residues long. Germline V CDR1 and CDR2: SEHNR, FQNEAQ (reference sequence). V shed 5 bases and J shed 5 bases, with 16 bases lying between them. This CDR3 is CASSPRDILDEQYF. In nucleotides, the CDR3 is TGTGCCAGCAGCCCGCGGGACATATTGGACGAGCAGTACTTC. The full variable domain, in which reference TRBV7-9 and TRBJ2-7 provide the parts outside the CDR3, is DTGVSQNPRHKITKRGQNVTFRCDPISEHNRLYWYRQTLGQGPEFLTYFQNEAQLEKSRLLSDRFSAERPKGSFSTLEIQRTEQGDSAMYLCASSPRDILDEQYFGPGTRLTVT.

This clone was counted a single time. This specimen includes other DNA sequences encoding the same CDR3. The rearrangement joins TRBV28 to TRBJ2-3; D gene ambiguous. The V gene's germline CDR1 is MDHEN and CDR2 SYDVKM. The CDR3 totals 13 residues. Trimming shortened V by 6 bases and J by 0 bases, and 7 bases separated the two germline ends. The CDR3 loop is CASRDSSTDTQYF. DNA of the CDR3: TGTGCCAGCAGAGACTCTAGCACAGATACGCAGTATTTT.

As regards this clone: Other DNA sequences in the same sample also yield this CDR3. This rearrangement joins TRBV6-6 to TRBJ1-2; D is unclear. The V gene's germline CDR1 is MNHNY and CDR2 SVGAGI (reference sequence). This CDR3 has 14 residues. V dropped 0 bases and J dropped 1 base, with 6 bases sitting between them. CDR3 region: CASSYSGGNYGYTF. The CDR3 DNA reads TGTGCCAGCAGTTACTCCGGCGGTAACTATGGCTACACCTTC.

CDR3 sequence: CASGLGQGENEKLFF. Here the CDR3 DNA reads TGTGCTAGTGGTTTGGGACAGGGGGAAAATGAAAAACTGTTTTTT. The gene calls are TRBV12-5 and TRBJ1-4; 9 bases are shared with TRBD1. The CDR3 is 15 amino acids. The J segment lost 5 bases and the V segment lost 1 base, leaving 2 bases of the junction unmatched. In germline, CDR1 is LGHNT, CDR2 FRNRAP.

The gene calls are TRBV5-1 and TRBJ2-1, with TRBD2 identical over 9 bases. V lost 8 bases, J lost 9 bases, and 15 bases stayed unmatched. The CDR3 has 15 amino acids. Germline V lookup: CDR1 SGHRS, CDR2 YFSETQ. The CDR3 loop reads CASQGAGGIQGEQFF. CDR3 nucleotide sequence: TGCGCCAGTCAAGGAGCGGGGGGAATCCAGGGTGAGCAGTTCTTC. The variable domain in full, completed from reference TRBV5-1 and TRBJ2-1, reads KAGVTQTPRYLIKTRGQQVTLSCSPISGHRSVSWYQQTPGQGLQFLFEYFSETQRNKGNFPGRFSGRQFSNSRSEMNVSTLELGDSALYLCASQGAGGIQGEQFFGPGTRLTVL.

This rearrangement joins TRBV7-9 to TRBJ1-2; 9 nucleotides agree with TRBD1. CDR1 and CDR2 from the germline V gene are SEHNR and FQNEAQ (reference sequence). Unmatched junction bases numbered 9, after V lost 11 bases and J lost 5 bases. This CDR3 is built from 13 residues. The CDR3 loop reads CASGTGMPYGYTF. CDR3 coding DNA: TGTGCCTCCGGGACAGGGATGCCATATGGCTACACCTTC.

With respect to this clone: Other DNA sequences within the sample encode an identical CDR3. The chain recombines TRBV2 with TRBJ1-3; TRBD1 is a possible D gene (5 bases). The germline CDR1 and CDR2 sequences are SNHLY and FYNNEI. The CDR3 length is 14 residues. Trimming removed 6 bases from V and 0 bases from J, with 9 bases in between. The CDR3 sequence: CASRQDLSGNTIYF. DNA for the CDR3: TGTGCCAGCAGACAGGACCTCTCTGGAAACACCATATATTTT.

Note on this clone: A read error may produce the germline difference seen at one junction end. V usage is TRBV7-9 and J usage is TRBJ2-7; 8 bases map to TRBD2. The germline CDR1 and CDR2 sequences are SEHNR and FQNEAQ (reference sequence). The CDR3 runs 16 residues. The CDR3 here is CVSSPSKVAGSYEQYF. The CDR3 DNA reads TGTGTCAGCAGCCCGTCGAAGGTAGCGGGGTCCTACGAGCAGTACTTC.

J is TRBJ2-1 and V is TRBV5-5, with TRBD2 matching over 7 bases. The CDR3 has 14 residues. With V trimmed by 2 bases and J by 8 bases, 7 bases remained unmatched. Germline V CDR1 and CDR2: SGHKS, YYEKEE (reference sequence). The CDR3 loop reads CASSFGVGGDEQFF. In nucleotides, the CDR3 is TGTGCCAGCAGCTTTGGCGTTGGGGGGGATGAGCAGTTCTTC.

DNA for the CDR3: TGTGCCTGGAGTTCCGGACTCCCTCGCCGGGAGCTGTTTTTT. Residues: CAWSSGLPRRELFF. The chain carries TRBV30 and TRBJ2-2; maybe TRBD2 (5 bases). Trimming removed 2 bases from V and 9 bases from J, with 16 bases in between. Germline lookup yields CDR1 GTSNPN and CDR2 SVGIG (reference sequence). The CDR3 totals 14 residues.

This clone was found once. V usage is TRBV2 and J usage is TRBJ1-6, with D unresolved. CDR3 size: 14 residues. The germline V gene encodes CDR1 SNHLY and CDR2 FYNNEI. With 4 bases removed from V and 10 bases from J, the gap between germline ends came to 14 bases. DNA for the CDR3: TGTGCCAGCAGTGTTTTGGACCCGGGGTCACCCCTCCACTTT. It yields the protein CASSVLDPGSPLHF. The full variable domain, rest sourced from reference TRBV2 and TRBJ1-6, is EPEVTQTPSHQVTQMGQEVILRCVPISNHLYFYWYRQILGQKVEFLVSFYNNEISEKSEIFDDQFSVERPDGSNFTLKIRSTKLEDSAMYFCASSVLDPGSPLHFGNGTRLTVT.

Regarding this clone: A junction end diverges from the germline sequence, so it may reflect a read error. Other DNA sequences within the sample encode an identical CDR3. The CDR3 nucleotides are TGTGCCAGCAGACCCGGGACAGGGAAGTGGGGCTACACCTTT. This sequence encodes CASRPGTGKWGYTF. The genes are TRBV6-5 and TRBJ1-2; 9 bases align to TRBD1. The CDR3 sequence is 14 residues long. The V gene's germline CDR1 is MNHEY and CDR2 SVGAGI.

This clone was counted once. The chain has TRBV4-1 and TRBJ2-5; D remains unclear. CDR1 is MGHRA and CDR2 is YSYEKL in the germline V gene. Trimming took 0 bases from V and 7 from J, leaving 18 bases between them. The CDR3 extends over 16 amino acids. CDR3 region: CASSQDSGGDYRTQYF. In DNA, the CDR3 is TGCGCCAGCAGCCAAGATTCTGGTGGGGATTATCGGACCCAGTACTTC.

DNA for the CDR3: TGTGCCAGCAGTGATTGGGTCAATCAGCCCCAGCATTTT. This translates into CASSDWVNQPQHF. The chain carries TRBV6-1 and TRBJ1-5; D is unresolved. The CDR3 has 13 residues. V gave up 3 bases and J gave up 3 bases, with 6 bases separating them. Germline CDR1 is MNHNS and CDR2 is SASEGT.

J is TRBJ2-5 and V is TRBV5-1; the D call may be TRBD1 or TRBD2 (6 bases each). The V gene lost 0 bases and the J gene lost 2 bases, with 11 bases spanning the gap. The CDR3 is 15 residues long. In germline, CDR1 is SGHRS, CDR2 YFSETQ. The CDR3 sequence is CASSLGGATQETQYF. In DNA form, the CDR3 reads TGCGCCAGCAGCTTGGGGGGGGCGACTCAAGAGACCCAGTACTTC.